The sequence of this T cell receptor (beta chain) was determined in a study of monozygotic twins with inflammatory bowel disease. Concerning this clonotype itself: Its antigen is as yet unknown.

Researchers collected more than 2 ml of blood per donor. Germline loops: CDR1 SGHTA, CDR2 FQGNSA. This CDR3 is built from 14 residues. There were eight separate reactions per sample in which cDNA was made. The template switching step added UMIs that contained a 6-nucleotide sample barcode. Using the 5' RACE reads, TCRdb records one entry per CDR3 protein without DNA. Reported are some 150,000 distinct CDR3 sequences; the ten largest clones contain roughly 1.2%. General study findings and limits: Healthy co-twins had higher TCRbeta inverse Simpson diversity than their IBD twins.

Source material: blood. This TCR derives from a human donor with ulcerative colitis or Crohn's disease, or a healthy co-twin of an affected twin (not recorded which). The chain employs TRBV7-2 and TRBJ1-5; TCRdb picks TRBD1, but there is no DNA to check that call. CDR3 amino acids: CASSAGRSNQPQHF.